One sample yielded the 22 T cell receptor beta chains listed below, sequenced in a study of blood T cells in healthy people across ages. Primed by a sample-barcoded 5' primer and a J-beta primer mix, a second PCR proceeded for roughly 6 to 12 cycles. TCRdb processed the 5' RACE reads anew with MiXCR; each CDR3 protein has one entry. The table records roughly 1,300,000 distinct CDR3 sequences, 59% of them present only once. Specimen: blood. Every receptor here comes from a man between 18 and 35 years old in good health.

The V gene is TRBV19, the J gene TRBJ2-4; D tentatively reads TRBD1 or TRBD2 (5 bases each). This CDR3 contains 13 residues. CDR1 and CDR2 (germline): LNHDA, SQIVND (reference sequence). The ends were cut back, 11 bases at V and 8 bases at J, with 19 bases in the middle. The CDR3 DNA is TGTGCCGGAACAACGGGGCCAAGGGACATTCAGTACTTC. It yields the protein CAGTTGPRDIQYF.

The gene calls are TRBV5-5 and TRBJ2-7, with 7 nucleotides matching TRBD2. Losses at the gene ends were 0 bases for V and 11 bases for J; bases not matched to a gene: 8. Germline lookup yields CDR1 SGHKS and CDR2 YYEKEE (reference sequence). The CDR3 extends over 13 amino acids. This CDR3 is CASSLDPRLAEYF. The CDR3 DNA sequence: TGTGCCAGCAGCTTGGATCCGCGACTAGCTGAGTACTTC.

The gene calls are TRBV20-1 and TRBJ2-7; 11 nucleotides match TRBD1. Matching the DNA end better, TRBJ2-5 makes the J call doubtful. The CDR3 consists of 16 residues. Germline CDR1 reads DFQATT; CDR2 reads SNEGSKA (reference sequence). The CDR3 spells CSARDAGQGDRETQYF. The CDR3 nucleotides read TGCAGTGCTAGAGATGCGGGACAGGGGGATAGGGAGACCCAGTACTTC.

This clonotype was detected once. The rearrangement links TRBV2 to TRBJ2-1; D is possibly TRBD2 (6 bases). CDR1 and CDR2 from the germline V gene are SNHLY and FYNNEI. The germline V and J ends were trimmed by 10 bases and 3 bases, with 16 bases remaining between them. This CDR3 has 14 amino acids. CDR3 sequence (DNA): TGTGCCACCCCGGCTGGAGGGCTCTACAATGAGCAGTTCTTC. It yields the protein CATPAGGLYNEQFF.

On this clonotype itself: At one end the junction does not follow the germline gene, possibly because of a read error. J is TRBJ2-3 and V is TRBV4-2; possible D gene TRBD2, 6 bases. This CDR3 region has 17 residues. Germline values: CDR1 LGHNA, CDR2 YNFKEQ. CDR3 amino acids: CASSQEALAAGTDTQYF. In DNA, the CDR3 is TGCGCCAGCAGCCAAGAAGCTTTAGCGGCTGGCACAGATACGCAGTATTTT.

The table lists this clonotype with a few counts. The CDR3 region is CASSSLAGSTGELFF. CDR3 DNA: TGTGCCAGCAGTTCCCTAGCGGGAAGTACCGGGGAGCTGTTTTTT. The V and J genes are TRBV27 and TRBJ2-2; 9 nucleotides align to TRBD2. Germline V gene data show CDR1 as MNHEY and CDR2 as SMNVEV (reference sequence). Trimming at V came to 4 bases and at J to 5 bases, leaving 5 bases not matched to a gene. This CDR3 region has 15 residues.

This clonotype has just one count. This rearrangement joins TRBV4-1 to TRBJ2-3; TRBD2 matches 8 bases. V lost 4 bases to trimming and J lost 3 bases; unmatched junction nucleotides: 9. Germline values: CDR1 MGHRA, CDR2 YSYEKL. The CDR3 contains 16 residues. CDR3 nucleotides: TGCGCCAGCAGCCGAATTCCGGGACTAGAGACAGATACGCAGTATTTT. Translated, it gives CASSRIPGLETDTQYF.

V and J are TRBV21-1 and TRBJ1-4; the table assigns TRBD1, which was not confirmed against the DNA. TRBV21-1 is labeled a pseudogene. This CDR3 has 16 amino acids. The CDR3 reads CASSNSTWDGGEKLFF. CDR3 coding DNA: TGTGCCAGCAGCAATAGTACGTGGGACGGGGGTGAAAAACTGTTTTTT.

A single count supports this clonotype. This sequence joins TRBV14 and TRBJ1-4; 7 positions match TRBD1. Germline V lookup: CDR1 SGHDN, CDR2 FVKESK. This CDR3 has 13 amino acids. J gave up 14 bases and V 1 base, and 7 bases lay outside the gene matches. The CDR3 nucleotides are TGTGCCAGCAGCCAAGCAACCAGGGGGAAGCTGTTTTTT. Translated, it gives CASSQATRGKLFF.

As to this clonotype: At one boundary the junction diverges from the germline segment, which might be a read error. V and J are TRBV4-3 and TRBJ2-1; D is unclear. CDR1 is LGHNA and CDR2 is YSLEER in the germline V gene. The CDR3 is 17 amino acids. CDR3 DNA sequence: TGCGCCAGCCGCCAAGATACCGCAGTAGTGTCCTACAATGAGCAGTTCTTC. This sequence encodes CASRQDTAVVSYNEQFF.

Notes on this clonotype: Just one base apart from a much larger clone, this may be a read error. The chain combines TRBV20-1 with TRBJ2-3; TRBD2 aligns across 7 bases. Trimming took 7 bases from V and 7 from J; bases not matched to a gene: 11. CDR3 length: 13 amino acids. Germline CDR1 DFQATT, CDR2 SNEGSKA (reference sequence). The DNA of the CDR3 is TGCAGTGTTAGGGACCGGGAGGATTATACGCAGTATTTT. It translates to CSVRDREDYTQYF.

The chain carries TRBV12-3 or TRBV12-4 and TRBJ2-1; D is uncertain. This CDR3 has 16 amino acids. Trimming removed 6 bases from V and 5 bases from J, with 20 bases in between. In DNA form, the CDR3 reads TGTGCCAGCAGCCTATCTATTGGGCCTACAGACAATGAGCAGTTCTTC. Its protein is CASSLSIGPTDNEQFF.

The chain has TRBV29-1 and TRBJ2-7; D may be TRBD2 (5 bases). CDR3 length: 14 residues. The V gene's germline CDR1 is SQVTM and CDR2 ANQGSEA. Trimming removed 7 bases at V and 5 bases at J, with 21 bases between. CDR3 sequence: CSADVWGERNEQYF. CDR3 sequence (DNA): TGCAGCGCGGACGTGTGGGGAGAAAGGAACGAGCAGTACTTC.

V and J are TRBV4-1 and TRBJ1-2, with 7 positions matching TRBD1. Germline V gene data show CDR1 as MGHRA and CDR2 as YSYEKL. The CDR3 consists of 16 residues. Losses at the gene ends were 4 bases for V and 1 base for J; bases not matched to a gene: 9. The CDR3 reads CASSPIGQVDNYGYTF. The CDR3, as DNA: TGCGCCAGCAGCCCTATCGGACAGGTTGATAACTATGGCTACACCTTC.

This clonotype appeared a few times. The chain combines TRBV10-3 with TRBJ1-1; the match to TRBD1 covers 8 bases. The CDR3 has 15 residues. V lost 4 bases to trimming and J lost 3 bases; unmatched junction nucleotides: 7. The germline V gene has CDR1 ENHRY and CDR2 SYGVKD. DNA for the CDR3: TGTGCCATCAGTGCCCCGGACAGGGCGGACACTGAAGCTTTCTTT. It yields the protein CAISAPDRADTEAFF.

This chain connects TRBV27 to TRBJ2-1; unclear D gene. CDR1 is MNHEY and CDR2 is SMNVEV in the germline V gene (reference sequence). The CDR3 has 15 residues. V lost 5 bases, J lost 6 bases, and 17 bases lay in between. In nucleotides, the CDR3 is TGTGCCAGCAGTCCCACAGTCTACCCGAGCAATGAGCAGTTCTTC. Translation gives CASSPTVYPSNEQFF.

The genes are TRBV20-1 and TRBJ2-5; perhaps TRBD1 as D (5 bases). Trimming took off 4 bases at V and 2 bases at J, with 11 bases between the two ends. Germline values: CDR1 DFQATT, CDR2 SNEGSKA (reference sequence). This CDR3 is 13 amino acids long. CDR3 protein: CSAKDRPQETQYF. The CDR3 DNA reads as TGCAGTGCTAAAGACAGACCTCAAGAGACCCAGTACTTC.

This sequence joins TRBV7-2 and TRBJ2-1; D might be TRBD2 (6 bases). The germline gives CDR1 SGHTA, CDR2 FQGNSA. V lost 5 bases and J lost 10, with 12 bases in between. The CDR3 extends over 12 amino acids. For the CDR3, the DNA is TGTGCCAGCAGCCTACCTGCGGGAGAGCAGTTCTTC. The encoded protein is CASSLPAGEQFF. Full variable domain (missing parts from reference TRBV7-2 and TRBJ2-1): GAGVSQSPSNKVTEKGKDVELRCDPISGHTALYWYRQSLGQGLEFLIYFQGNSAPDKSGLPSDRFSAERTGGSVSTLTIQRTQQEDSAVYLCASSLPAGEQFFGPGTRLTVL.

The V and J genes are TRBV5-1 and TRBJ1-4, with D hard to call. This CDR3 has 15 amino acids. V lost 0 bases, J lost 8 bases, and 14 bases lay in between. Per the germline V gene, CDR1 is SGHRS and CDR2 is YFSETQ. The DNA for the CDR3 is TGCGCCAGCAGCTTGGAAGGGCCTCCGAGGGAAAAACTGTTTTTT. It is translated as CASSLEGPPREKLFF.

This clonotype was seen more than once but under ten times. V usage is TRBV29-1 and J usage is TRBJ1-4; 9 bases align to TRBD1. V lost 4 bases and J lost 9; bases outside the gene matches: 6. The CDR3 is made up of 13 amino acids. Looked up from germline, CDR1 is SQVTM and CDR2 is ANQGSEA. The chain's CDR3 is CSVGLDRGQKLFF. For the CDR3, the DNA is TGCAGCGTTGGTCTGGACAGGGGACAAAAACTGTTTTTT. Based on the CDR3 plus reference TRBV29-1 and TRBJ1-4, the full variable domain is SAVISQKPSRDICQRGTSLTIQCQVDSQVTMMFWYRQQPGQSLTLIATANQGSEATYESGFVIDKFPISRPNLTFSTLTVSNMSPEDSSIYLCSVGLDRGQKLFFGSGTQLSVL.

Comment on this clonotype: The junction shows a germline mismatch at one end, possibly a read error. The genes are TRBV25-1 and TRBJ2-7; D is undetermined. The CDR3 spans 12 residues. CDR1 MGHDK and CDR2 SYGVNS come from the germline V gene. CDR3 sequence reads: CTSSRGTYEQYF. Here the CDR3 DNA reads TGTACCAGCAGTCGAGGTACCTACGAGCAGTACTTC.

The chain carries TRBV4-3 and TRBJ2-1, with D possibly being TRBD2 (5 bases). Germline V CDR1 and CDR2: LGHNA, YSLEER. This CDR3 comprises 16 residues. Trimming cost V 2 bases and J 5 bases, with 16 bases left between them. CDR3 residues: CASSQMGVSFHNEQFF. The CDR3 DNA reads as TGCGCCAGCAGCCAAATGGGAGTGAGTTTTCACAATGAGCAGTTCTTC.